This record covers a single TCR beta chain. The antigen is unknown. At cycle 4 day 1, cycle 7 day 1, and baseline, blood was sampled. Profiling relied on immunoSEQ multiplex PCR, and the TCRdb table lists in-frame clones only, not all of them. The data contain about 20,000 clones, 84% of them seen just once; the ten biggest clones take up 30%. The entry originates in a study of OX40 agonist ivuxolimab in advanced cancers. Across the whole study: The patients' treatment was ivuxolimab, an agonistic anti-OX40 (CD134) antibody. Enrolled patients in dose escalation had cancers that were hepatocellular carcinoma, melanoma, renal cell or head and neck cancer. Regarding the study as a whole: CD8+ T cells showed, on average, more clonal expansion than CD4+ cells.

The V segment lost 6 bases and the J segment 6 bases; nucleotides outside the gene matches: 11. CDR3 length equals 16 residues. Germline lookup yields CDR1 LNHDA and CDR2 SQIVND (reference sequence). This TCR was sampled from an adult with an advanced solid tumor such as melanoma, head and neck, liver or kidney cancer. This chain uses TRBV19 with TRBJ1-5; 10 positions agree with TRBD1. The sequenced sample was CD4+ or CD8+ T cells sorted from blood, obtained in a trial of the OX40 agonist ivuxolimab. This CDR3 reads CASRPRGTGDIQPQHF. The CDR3 nucleotides read TGTGCCAGTAGACCCCGGGGGACAGGGGATATTCAGCCCCAGCATTTT.